The rows below give T cell receptor beta chains drawn from one sample of a study of shared clonotypes between healthy human individuals. Profiling relied on immunoSEQ multiplex PCR, and the TCRdb table lists in-frame clones only, not all of them. The sample lists about 2.4 million clones; approximately 94% were seen once. Source material: naive CD4+ T cells from PBMCs. Source of these receptors: a man aged 18 to 30 in good health. Some clones in this sample may be carry-over from other donors' samples. Each CDR3 is given with its conserved first and last residue. Fields, in order: CDR3 DNA, CDR3 protein, CDR3 length, D gene, V gene, clone size, J gene. A D gene is named only where the DNA matches it firmly. Rows may omit the clone size; those that give it use once, few, many or a size class.

cdr3_nt: TGTGCCAGCAGCTTGGTTCCCAGCTCCTACGAGCAGTACTTC; cdr3_aa: CASSLVPSSYEQYF; cdr3_length: 14; d_call: .; v_call: TRBV5-4; clone_size: .; j_call: TRBJ2-7
cdr3_nt: TGCGCCAGCAGCCGAGGGACAGCCTCCTACAATGAGCAGTTCTTC; cdr3_aa: CASSRGTASYNEQFF; cdr3_length: 15; d_call: TRBD1; v_call: TRBV5-1; clone_size: .; j_call: TRBJ2-1
cdr3_nt: TGTGCCAGCACTCGAAGTACCGGGACCGATGAGCAGTTCTTC; cdr3_aa: CASTRSTGTDEQFF; cdr3_length: 14; d_call: .; v_call: TRBV6-1; clone_size: .; j_call: TRBJ2-1
cdr3_nt: TGTGCCAGCAGCTTCGGGGACAGGGATCATGGCTACACCTTC; cdr3_aa: CASSFGDRDHGYTF; cdr3_length: 14; d_call: TRBD1; v_call: TRBV7-9; clone_size: .; j_call: TRBJ1-2
cdr3_nt: TGTGCCAGCAGCTTAGTTGATGGACCCTACGAGCAGTACTTC; cdr3_aa: CASSLVDGPYEQYF; cdr3_length: 14; d_call: .; v_call: TRBV11-2; clone_size: .; j_call: TRBJ2-7
cdr3_nt: TGTGCCAGCAGTTTCGGTGCGGCTAATGAAAAACTGTTTTTT; cdr3_aa: CASSFGAANEKLFF; cdr3_length: 14; d_call: .; v_call: TRBV28; clone_size: .; j_call: TRBJ1-4
cdr3_nt: TGTGCCAGCAGACGAGACAGGGGACGGAGTGCTTTCTTT; cdr3_aa: CASRRDRGRSAFF; cdr3_length: 13; d_call: TRBD1; v_call: TRBV6-5; clone_size: once; j_call: TRBJ1-1
cdr3_nt: TGTGCCAGCAGCTCAGGGGCAACTAATGAAAAACTGTTTTTT; cdr3_aa: CASSSGATNEKLFF; cdr3_length: 14; d_call: .; v_call: TRBV5-4; clone_size: .; j_call: TRBJ1-4
cdr3_nt: TGTGCCAGCAGTTTATCCCCGGCGCCTCAAAATCAGCCCCAGCATTTT; cdr3_aa: CASSLSPAPQNQPQHF; cdr3_length: 16; d_call: .; v_call: TRBV27; clone_size: .; j_call: TRBJ1-5
cdr3_nt: TGTGCCAGCAGTCCGGTGCTCGCCGGGGAGCTGTTTTTT; cdr3_aa: CASSPVLAGELFF; cdr3_length: 13; d_call: .; v_call: TRBV6-5; clone_size: .; j_call: TRBJ2-2
cdr3_nt: TGCGCCAGCAGCACCGGGACTAGCGGGAGCACCGGGGAGCTGTTTTTT; cdr3_aa: CASSTGTSGSTGELFF; cdr3_length: 16; d_call: TRBD2; v_call: TRBV5-1; clone_size: .; j_call: TRBJ2-2
cdr3_nt: TGTGCCAGCAGCTTCTTCGTTGAGACGCAGTATTTT; cdr3_aa: CASSFFVETQYF; cdr3_length: 12; d_call: .; v_call: TRBV7-9; clone_size: .; j_call: TRBJ2-3
cdr3_nt: TGTGCCAGCAGTCCGCGGACAGGGATGATTGAAAACATTCAGTACTTC; cdr3_aa: CASSPRTGMIENIQYF; cdr3_length: 16; d_call: TRBD1; v_call: TRBV6-6; clone_size: .; j_call: TRBJ2-4
cdr3_nt: TGTGCCAGCAGGAGACAGGGAGGTGTGAGCACTGAAGCTTTCTTT; cdr3_aa: CASRRQGGVSTEAFF; cdr3_length: 15; d_call: TRBD1; v_call: TRBV6-5; clone_size: .; j_call: TRBJ1-1
cdr3_nt: TGTGCCAGCTCCGCCCAAGGTGCCGGGGAGCTGTTTTTT; cdr3_aa: CASSAQGAGELFF; cdr3_length: 13; d_call: .; v_call: TRBV18; clone_size: .; j_call: TRBJ2-2
cdr3_nt: TGTGCCAGCAGCCGGGAGCTCACAGATACGCAGTATTTT; cdr3_aa: CASSRELTDTQYF; cdr3_length: 13; d_call: .; v_call: TRBV6-4; clone_size: .; j_call: TRBJ2-3
cdr3_nt: TGTGCCAGCAGCAGCCGGGGCCTGGGGAATGAGCAGTTCTTC; cdr3_aa: CASSSRGLGNEQFF; cdr3_length: 14; d_call: .; v_call: TRBV7-9; clone_size: .; j_call: TRBJ2-1
cdr3_nt: TGTGCCAGCGGCCCCGGTAGTCAGACCCAGTACTTC; cdr3_aa: CASGPGSQTQYF; cdr3_length: 12; d_call: .; v_call: TRBV21-1; clone_size: once; j_call: TRBJ2-5
cdr3_nt: TGTGCCAGCAGCCCCCAGGGAAGTCAGCCCCAGCATTTT; cdr3_aa: CASSPQGSQPQHF; cdr3_length: 13; d_call: .; v_call: TRBV2; clone_size: .; j_call: TRBJ1-5
cdr3_nt: TGTGCCAGCAGCTTTCTAGGGGGTAGACAAGAGACCCAGTACTTC; cdr3_aa: CASSFLGGRQETQYF; cdr3_length: 15; d_call: .; v_call: TRBV7-3; clone_size: .; j_call: TRBJ2-5
cdr3_nt: TGTGCCAGTAGCCGGGGGGCAGGGAGGGAGTACGAGCAGTACTTC; cdr3_aa: CASSRGAGREYEQYF; cdr3_length: 15; d_call: .; v_call: TRBV19; clone_size: .; j_call: TRBJ2-7
cdr3_nt: TGTGCCAGCAAGGAGCTAGCGAGAGAGACCCAGTACTTC; cdr3_aa: CASKELARETQYF; cdr3_length: 13; d_call: .; v_call: TRBV6-1; clone_size: .; j_call: TRBJ2-5
cdr3_nt: TGTGCCAGCAGCTCGATTCGCGGAGCCTCTGGGGCCAACGTCCTGACTTTC; cdr3_aa: CASSSIRGASGANVLTF; cdr3_length: 17; d_call: .; v_call: TRBV13; clone_size: .; j_call: TRBJ2-6